This TCR beta chain was recorded in a study of shared clonotypes between healthy human individuals. CDR1 and CDR2 (germline): SGHTS, YDEGEE. V lost 3 bases and J lost 1, with 10 bases in between. The length of the CDR3 is 14 residues. Source study methods: ImmunoSEQ only sent back junction sequences with no quality scores, so filtering was done differently. Method: immunoSEQ multiplex PCR; TCRdb's copy keeps in-frame clones and lacks some. That table furnishes V, J and clone size, whereas the DNA furnished D and trimming. Of roughly 2.5 million clones listed, about 92% are singletons. Within Nashville, Tennessee resided all donors, each a Caucasian adult.

The gene calls are TRBV5-8 and TRBJ1-1; D possibly corresponds to TRBD1 (5 bases). The sample comprised naive CD4+ T cells sorted from blood. As to subset: CD45RA+ positively selected. This TCR came from a young man in good health. The CDR3 DNA sequence: TGTGCCAGCAGCTGGGGACGGACGAACACTGAAGCTTTCTTT. This encodes CASSWGRTNTEAFF.